These 3 T cell receptor beta chains originate from one sample sequenced in a study of blood T cell repertoires in COVID-19. Data came from immunoSEQ multiplex PCR; TCRdb stores just in-frame clones and leaves some out. This sample has under 200,000 clones; more than 80% occur once, and the top ten carry around 8.9%. The source material was PBMCs or T cells enriched from blood (not recorded which). The receptors shown here come from a woman aged 18-35 years who had recovered from COVID-19.

This clone was observed a handful of times. This chain connects TRBV30 to TRBJ2-7, with a weak D call TRBD2 (6 bases). Germline CDR1 is GTSNPN and CDR2 is SVGIG (reference sequence). Between the trimmed V and J ends, which lost 2 bases and 1 base, there was a span of 15 bases. This CDR3 region has 15 residues. The CDR3 DNA reads as TGTGCCTGGAGTTCCACCGACGGGGGTTCCTACGAGCAGTACTTC. Translated, it gives CAWSSTDGGSYEQYF.

The chain uses TRBV19 and TRBJ2-1, with 9 bases aligning to TRBD2. Per germline, CDR1 LNHDA and CDR2 SQIVND (reference sequence). J was trimmed by 9 bases and V by 7 bases; bases with no gene match: 22. This CDR3 contains 18 residues. The CDR3 DNA reads as TGTGCCAGTACCCTCGCCTCACCAGTTGCTAGCGGGGCTGGTGAGCAGTTCTTC. Protein sequence: CASTLASPVASGAGEQFF.

DNA of the CDR3: TGTGCCAGCAGTGGCGCTTTTAGCGGGGGAACCATATACAATGAGCAGTTCTTC. Protein sequence: CASSGAFSGGTIYNEQFF. J is TRBJ2-1 and V is TRBV6-1; 9 bases are shared with TRBD2. The V segment lost 4 bases and the J segment 4 bases; nucleotides outside the gene matches: 14. The CDR3 has 18 amino acids. The germline gives CDR1 MNHNS, CDR2 SASEGT.